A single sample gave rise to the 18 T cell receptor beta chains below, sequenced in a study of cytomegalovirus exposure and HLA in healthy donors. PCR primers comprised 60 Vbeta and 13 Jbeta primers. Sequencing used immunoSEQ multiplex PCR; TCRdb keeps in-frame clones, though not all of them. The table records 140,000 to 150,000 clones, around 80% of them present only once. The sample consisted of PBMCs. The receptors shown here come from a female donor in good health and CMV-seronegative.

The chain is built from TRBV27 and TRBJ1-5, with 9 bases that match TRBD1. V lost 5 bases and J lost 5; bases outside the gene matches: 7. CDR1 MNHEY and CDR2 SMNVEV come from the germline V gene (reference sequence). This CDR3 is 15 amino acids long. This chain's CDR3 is CASSPGTGTDQPQHF. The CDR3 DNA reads TGTGCCAGCAGTCCTGGGACAGGGACCGATCAGCCCCAGCATTTT.

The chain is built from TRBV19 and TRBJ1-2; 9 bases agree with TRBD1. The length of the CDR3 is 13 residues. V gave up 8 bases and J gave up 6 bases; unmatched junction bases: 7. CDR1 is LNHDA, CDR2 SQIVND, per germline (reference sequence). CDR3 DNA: TGTGCCAGTGTCCCCCGGGACAGGGATGGCTACACCTTC. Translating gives CASVPRDRDGYTF.

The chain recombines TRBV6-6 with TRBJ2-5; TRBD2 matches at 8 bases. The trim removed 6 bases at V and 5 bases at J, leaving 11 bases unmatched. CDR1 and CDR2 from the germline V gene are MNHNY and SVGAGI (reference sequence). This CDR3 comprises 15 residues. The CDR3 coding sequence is TGTGCCAGCAGGGGGGAGCGGGAGATAGGTGAGACCCAGTACTTC. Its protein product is CASRGEREIGETQYF.

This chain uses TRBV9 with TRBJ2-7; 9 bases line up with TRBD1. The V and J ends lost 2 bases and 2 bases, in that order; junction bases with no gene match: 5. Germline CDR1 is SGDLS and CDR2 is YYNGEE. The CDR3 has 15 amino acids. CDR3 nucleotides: TGTGCCAGCAGCGTTAGGACAGGGGTTCCCTACGAGCAGTACTTC. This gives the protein CASSVRTGVPYEQYF.

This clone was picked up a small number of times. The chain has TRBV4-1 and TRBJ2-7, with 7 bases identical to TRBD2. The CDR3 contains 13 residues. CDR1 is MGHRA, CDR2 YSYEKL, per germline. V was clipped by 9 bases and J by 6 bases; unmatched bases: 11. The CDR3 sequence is CASKKAGVSEQYF. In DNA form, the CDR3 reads TGCGCCAGTAAAAAGGCGGGAGTTTCCGAGCAGTACTTC.

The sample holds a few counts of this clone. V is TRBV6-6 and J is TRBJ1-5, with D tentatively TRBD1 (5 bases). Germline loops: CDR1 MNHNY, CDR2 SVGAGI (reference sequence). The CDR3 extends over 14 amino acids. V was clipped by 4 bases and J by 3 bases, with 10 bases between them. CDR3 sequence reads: CASSLTDSNQPQHF. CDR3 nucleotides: TGTGCCAGCAGTTTGACAGATTCCAATCAGCCCCAGCATTTT.

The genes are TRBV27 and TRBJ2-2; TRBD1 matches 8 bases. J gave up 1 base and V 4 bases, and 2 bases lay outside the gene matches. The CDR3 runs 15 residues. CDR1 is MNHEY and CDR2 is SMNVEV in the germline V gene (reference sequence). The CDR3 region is CASSSTGVNTGELFF. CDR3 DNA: TGTGCCAGCAGTTCGACAGGGGTGAACACCGGGGAGCTGTTTTTT.

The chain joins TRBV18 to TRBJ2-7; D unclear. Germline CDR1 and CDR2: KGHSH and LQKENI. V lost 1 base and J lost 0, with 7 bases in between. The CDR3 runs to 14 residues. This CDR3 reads CASSPRGISYEQYF. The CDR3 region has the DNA TGTGCCAGCTCACCACGAGGAATCTCCTACGAGCAGTACTTC. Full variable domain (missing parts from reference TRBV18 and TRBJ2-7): NAGVMQNPRHLVRRRGQEARLRCSPMKGHSHVYWYRQLPEEGLKFMVYLQKENIIDESGMPKERFSAEFPKEGPSILRIQQVVRGDSAAYFCASSPRGISYEQYFGPGTRLTVT.

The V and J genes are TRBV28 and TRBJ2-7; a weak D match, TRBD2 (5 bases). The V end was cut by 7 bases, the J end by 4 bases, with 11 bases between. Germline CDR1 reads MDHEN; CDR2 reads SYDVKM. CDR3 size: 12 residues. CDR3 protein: CASTNSGYEQYF. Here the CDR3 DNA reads TGTGCCAGCACGAACTCGGGGTACGAGCAGTACTTC.

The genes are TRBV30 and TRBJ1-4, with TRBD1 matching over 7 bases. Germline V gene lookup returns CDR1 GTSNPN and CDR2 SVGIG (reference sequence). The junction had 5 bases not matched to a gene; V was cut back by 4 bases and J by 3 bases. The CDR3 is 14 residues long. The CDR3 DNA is TGTGCCTGGAACCGGGACAGCCCTAATGAAAAACTGTTTTTT. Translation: CAWNRDSPNEKLFF. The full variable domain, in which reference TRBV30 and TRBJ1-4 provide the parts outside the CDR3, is SQTIHQWPATLVQPVGSPLSLECTVEGTSNPNLYWYRQAAGRGLQLLFYSVGIGQISSEVPQNLSASRPQDRQFILSSKKLLLSDSGFYLCAWNRDSPNEKLFFGSGTQLSVL.

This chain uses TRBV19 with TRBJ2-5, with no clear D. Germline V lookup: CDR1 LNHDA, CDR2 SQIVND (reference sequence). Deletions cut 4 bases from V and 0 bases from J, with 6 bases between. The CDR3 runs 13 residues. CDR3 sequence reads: CASSTRDQETQYF. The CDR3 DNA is TGTGCCAGTAGTACCCGGGACCAAGAGACCCAGTACTTC.

The CDR3 sequence is CATNRGGNQPQHF. CDR3 bases: TGTGCCACCAATCGGGGGGGCAATCAGCCCCAGCATTTT. V gene TRBV19 combines with J gene TRBJ1-5; maybe TRBD1 (5 bases). Germline values: CDR1 LNHDA, CDR2 SQIVND (reference sequence). The ends were cut back, 10 bases at V and 2 bases at J, with 12 bases in the middle. The CDR3 consists of 13 residues.

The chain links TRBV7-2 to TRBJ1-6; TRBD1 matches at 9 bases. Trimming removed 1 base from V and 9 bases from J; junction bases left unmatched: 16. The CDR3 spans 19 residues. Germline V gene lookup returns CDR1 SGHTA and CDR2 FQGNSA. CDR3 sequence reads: CASSLGGPDRGALGSPLHF. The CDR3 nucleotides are TGTGCCAGCAGCTTAGGCGGGCCCGACAGGGGGGCATTAGGTTCACCCCTCCACTTT.

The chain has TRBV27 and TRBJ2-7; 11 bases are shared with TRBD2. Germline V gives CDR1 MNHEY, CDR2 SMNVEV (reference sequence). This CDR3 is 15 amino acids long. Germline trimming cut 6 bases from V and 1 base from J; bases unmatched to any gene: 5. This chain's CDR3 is CASRYRLAGSYEQYF. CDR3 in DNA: TGTGCCAGCAGGTACCGACTAGCGGGATCCTACGAGCAGTACTTC.

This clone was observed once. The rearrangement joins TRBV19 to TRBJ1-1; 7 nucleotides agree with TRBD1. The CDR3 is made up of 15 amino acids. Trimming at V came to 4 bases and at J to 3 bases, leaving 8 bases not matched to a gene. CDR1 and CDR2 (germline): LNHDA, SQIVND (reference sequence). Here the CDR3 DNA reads TGTGCCAGTAGTACCATGACAGGGAGGTACACTGAAGCTTTCTTT. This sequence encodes CASSTMTGRYTEAFF.

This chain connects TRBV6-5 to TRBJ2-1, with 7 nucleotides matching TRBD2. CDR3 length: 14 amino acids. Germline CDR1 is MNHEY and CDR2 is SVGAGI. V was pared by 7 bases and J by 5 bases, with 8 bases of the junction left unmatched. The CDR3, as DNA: TGTGCCAGCACTCTGTCGGGAGGTCACAATGAGCAGTTCTTC. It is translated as CASTLSGGHNEQFF.

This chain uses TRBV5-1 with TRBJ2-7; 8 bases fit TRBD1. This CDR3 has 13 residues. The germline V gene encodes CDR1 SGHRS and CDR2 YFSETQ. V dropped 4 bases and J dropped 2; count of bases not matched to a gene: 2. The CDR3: CASSGGQAYEQYF. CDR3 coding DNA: TGCGCCAGCAGCGGGGGACAGGCCTACGAGCAGTACTTC.

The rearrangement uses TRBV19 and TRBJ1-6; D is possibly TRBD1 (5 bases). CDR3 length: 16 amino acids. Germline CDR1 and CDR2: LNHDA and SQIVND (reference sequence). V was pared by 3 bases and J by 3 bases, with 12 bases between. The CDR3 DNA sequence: TGTGCCAGTAGTATGCAGGGATGGAGCTATAATTCACCCCTCCACTTT. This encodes CASSMQGWSYNSPLHF.